This TCR beta chain was retrieved from a study of vaccination and CD4 T cells after COVID-19 (dated by TCRdb to between 2021 and 2024). In terms of the full investigation: Convalescent patients had a positive SARS-CoV-2 result on nasal swab PCR, and of these patients, fewer than ten had mild disease and one had severe disease. As controls, cultures received a CEFX viral epitope pool (the positive control), an HIV-1 Nef peptide pool (the negative control), or no peptide at all. Post-COVID blood samples from convalescent patients were collected a median of roughly 100 days after diagnosis, with a range of 35 to 161 days. For stimulating the cultures, overlapping spike peptide pools were used, derived from SARS-CoV-2 as well as from the common cold coronaviruses HCoV-NL63, HCoV-OC43 and HCoV-229E. In the convalescent cohort there were six males and four females, among whom were two Hispanic individuals, seven Caucasians, two Asians and one multiracial person. Each participant got two doses of either the Pfizer-BioNTech BNT162b2 vaccine (n=8) or the Moderna mRNA-1273 vaccine (n=2). The spike-specific CD4+ TCR repertoire was compared before and after mRNA vaccination in approximately 9 COVID-19 convalescent patients and a handful of infection-naive healthy vaccine recipients. The time from the second vaccine dose to post-vaccine blood sampling had a median of roughly 70 days and ranged from about 12 to 250 days. On the study overall, not on this receptor specifically: Among the post-vaccine SARS-CoV-2-reactive clones in convalescent patients, a median around 86% showed up only after vaccination, which suggests vaccine-specific priming. The number of convalescent patients in the study was relatively small, and the study did not examine early timepoints following natural infection. Nearly all vaccine-specific clones in convalescent patients (304 of 307) were mono-reactive for SARS-CoV-2 spike rather than cross-reactive with common cold coronaviruses. The median count of SARS-CoV-2-reactive clonotypes went up from approximately 22 after infection to about 41 after vaccination, although the change was not significant.

Relative to germline, V is 7 bases shorter and J is 0 bases shorter, with 10 bases between their ends. The CDR3 goes from the cysteine to the phenylalanine over 14 residues. The retained sequence is limited to the CDR3, 42 bases, with the frame set at the first base. The germline V gene provides CDR1 MDHEN and CDR2 SYDVKM. The treatment or condition label, as the study defines it: approximately 11-day PBMC culture with coronavirus spike peptide pools or control peptides (ViraFEST assay). The study used the ViraFEST assay, which expanded antigen-specific T cells with peptide pools and then identified expanded clonotypes by TCR sequencing. Positive SARS-CoV-2 PCR tests in the convalescent patients dated from March to December 2020, before Alpha, Beta and Delta variants emerged in the United States. Each well held 2 million to 2.5 million PBMCs cultured with approximately 10 ug/ml peptide pools in IMDM containing 5% human AB serum and approximately 10 IU/ml IL-2. On days 3 and 7, half of the culture medium was replaced with fresh IL-2-containing medium. Once the cells had been in culture for roughly 11 days, the EasySep CD4+ T cell isolation kit was used to isolate CD4+ T cells by negative selection. Ficoll-Paque Plus gradient centrifugation was used to isolate PBMCs from whole blood, and the isolated PBMCs were then either used fresh or cryopreserved at -140C. Triplicate wells were generally used for each culture condition.

As regards this clonotype: This receptor's antigen is unknown. There are no base qualities to consult, and no much larger clone falls within one base.

Receptor amplification or capture employed PCR. At the Johns Hopkins FTIC core, DNA from the cultured CD4+ T cells underwent TCR sequencing with the Oncomine TCR Beta short-read assay. The QIAamp micro DNA kit was used to extract genomic DNA from the cultured CD4+ T cells. The Oncomine TCR Beta libraries from cultured CD4+ T cells were pooled using unique dual indexes and then sequenced on an Illumina iSeq 100. The published analysis was carried out like this. Non-productive sequences were removed, and CDR3s that did not start with C, did not end with F or W, or were shorter than 7 amino acids were discarded. The MANAFEST web application identified antigen-specific clonotypes by comparing peptide-stimulated wells against reference wells and other culture wells. For a clone to be called positive, the clone needed an FDR below 0.05, an odds ratio above 5, and a productive frequency above 0.1% in at least two of three replicate wells. Cross-reactive clonotypes were defined as significantly expanded in both SARS-CoV-2 spike wells and at least one common cold coronavirus spike condition. Levenshtein distances (stringdist) and unrooted phylogenetic trees (ape) in R version 3.6.1 were used to assess CDR3 homology. Using fastp at Q25 and MiXCR, TCRdb reprocessed the public reads and kept productive beta chains. Under each unique CDR3 protein, matching rows form one entry showing the most common genes and DNA. It is TCRdb's table, rather than the study itself, that gives the V and J calls and clone size. The table for this sample lists approximately 10,000 distinct CDR3 sequences; 45% of them were counted only once. The ten largest account for 20% to 25% of the sample.

The sequencing used cultured CD4+ T cells from blood, collected after SARS-CoV-2 vaccination. The TCR comes from a human donor with COVID-19. Here the chain combines TRBV28 and TRBJ2-1, with a tentative D gene TRBD1 over 5 matching bases. The encoded CDR3 is CASITGSSYNEQFF. Here is the DNA: TGTGCCAGCATAACAGGTTCCTCCTACAATGAGCAGTTCTTC.